This TCR beta chain was profiled in a study of monozygotic twins with inflammatory bowel disease. TCRdb reanalyzed the 5' RACE reads, giving one entry per CDR3 protein sequence and no DNA. The listing contains some 100,000 distinct CDR3 sequences. CDR1 and CDR2 (germline): MNHEY, SMNVEV (reference sequence). The CDR3 totals 15 residues. Sequencing was performed on blood. The chain combines TRBV27 with TRBJ2-1; no DNA is available, so the TRBD2 call from TCRdb remains unchecked. The sequence was obtained from a human donor with ulcerative colitis or Crohn's disease, or a healthy co-twin of an affected twin (not recorded which). The CDR3 sequence: CASSPTTTANNEQFF.